This T cell receptor beta chain was recovered during a study of T cells in Graves' hyperthyroidism and ophthalmopathy. Study-wide points: The blood repertoire included most of the expanded thyroid clonotypes above 0.001.

As for this clonotype: Its antigen is unidentified. The junction shows a germline mismatch at one end, possibly a read error.

The germline gives CDR1 MNHEY, CDR2 SMNVEV (reference sequence). CDR3 length: 13 amino acids. What was amplified from RNA transcripts were TCR beta CDR3 regions. The study used the HTBI primer set for a first-round RT-PCR of the TCR CDR3. TCRdb itself ran the multiplex PCR reads through MiXCR, one entry per CDR3 protein. The table lists 490,000 or so distinct CDR3 sequences, about 16% of them singletons. Sequencing used blood. This receptor was taken from a woman aged 30 to 39 with Graves' ophthalmopathy. The V and J genes are TRBV27 and TRBJ1-1, with D uncertain. The chain's CDR3 is CASSTALNTKAFF. The CDR3 DNA follows: TGTGCCAGCAGTACGGCTTTGAACACTAAAGCTTTCTTT.